These 11 T cell receptor beta chains share one sample of origin, sequenced in a study of Graves' ophthalmopathy and Graves' hyperthyroidism. RNA transcripts were the template, and TCR beta CDR3 regions were amplified from them. The first-round RT-PCR employed HTBI primers together with the Qiagen OneStep RT-PCR kit. A multiplex PCR was then performed as the second round. TCRdb passed the multiplex PCR reads through MiXCR, listing each CDR3 protein once. Of 300,000 or so distinct CDR3 sequences in the sample, 15% to 20% are singletons; the top ten hold approximately 13%. The sample consisted of peripheral blood. All receptors come from an adult man with Graves' ophthalmopathy.

This clonotype was seen ten or more times. This chain connects TRBV11-2 to TRBJ2-2; D uncertain. The V gene's germline CDR1 is SGHAT and CDR2 FQNNGV. V was shortened by 4 bases and J by 6 bases, with 12 bases between the two germline ends. CDR3 length: 14 amino acids. The chain's CDR3 is CASSSETRAGELFF. CDR3 nucleotide sequence: TGTGCCAGCAGCTCCGAGACCCGGGCCGGGGAGCTGTTTTTT.

This clonotype has a count of ten or more. The chain recombines TRBV27 with TRBJ2-7; no definite D call. The CDR3 has 13 residues. Germline CDR1 MNHEY, CDR2 SMNVEV (reference sequence). V lost 0 bases to trimming and J lost 6 bases, with 9 bases between them. The CDR3 nucleotides are TGTGCCAGCAGTTTATCGGCCGGTACCGAGCAGTACTTC. Amino acid sequence: CASSLSAGTEQYF.

The rearrangement uses TRBV20-1 and TRBJ2-5; 11 bases map to TRBD2. The junction had 7 bases not matched to a gene; V was cut back by 0 bases and J by 4 bases. The CDR3 runs 16 residues. Germline lookup yields CDR1 DFQATT and CDR2 SNEGSKA (reference sequence). The CDR3 loop reads CSARDRRLAGRETQYF. CDR3 nucleotide sequence: TGCAGTGCTAGAGATCGTAGACTAGCGGGAAGAGAGACCCAGTACTTC.

This clonotype was counted ten times or more. The J gene is TRBJ1-5, the V gene TRBV30; 10 bases are a match to TRBD1. The ends lost 5 bases at V and 7 bases at J; junction bases unmatched: 5. CDR3 length equals 13 residues. Germline lookup yields CDR1 GTSNPN and CDR2 SVGIG (reference sequence). The CDR3 sequence is CAWGQGVDQPQHF. The CDR3 DNA is TGTGCCTGGGGACAGGGGGTCGACCAGCCCCAGCATTTT. The variable domain in full, with the rest retrieved from reference TRBV30 and TRBJ1-5, is SQTIHQWPATLVQPVGSPLSLECTVEGTSNPNLYWYRQAAGRGLQLLFYSVGIGQISSEVPQNLSASRPQDRQFILSSKKLLLSDSGFYLCAWGQGVDQPQHFGDGTRLSIL.

At least ten counts were recorded for this clonotype. This chain connects TRBV11-2 to TRBJ2-6; D is uncertain. This CDR3 region has 17 residues. Germline-derived CDR1 and CDR2 are SGHAT and FQNNGV. The V end lost 5 bases, the J end lost 0 bases, and 14 bases lay between the germline ends. CDR3 region: CASSITPTHSGANVLTF. CDR3 nucleotides: TGTGCCAGCAGCATCACCCCGACACACTCTGGGGCCAACGTCCTGACTTTC.

The gene calls are TRBV3-1 and TRBJ2-7, with 8 positions matching TRBD2. CDR1 and CDR2 from the germline V gene are LGHDT and YNNKEL (reference sequence). The CDR3 is made up of 13 amino acids. The ends lost 4 bases at V and 3 bases at J; junction bases unmatched: 2. CDR3 loop: CASSRSGVYEQYF. The CDR3 DNA is TGTGCCAGCAGCCGTAGCGGGGTCTACGAGCAGTACTTC.

The rearrangement joins TRBV6-4 to TRBJ2-5, with 10 bases fitting TRBD2. The CDR3 loop spans 12 amino acids. The germline V gene has CDR1 MRHNA and CDR2 SNTAGT. Trimming at V came to 8 bases and at J to 5 bases, leaving 2 bases not matched to a gene. CDR3 nucleotide sequence: TGTGCCAGCCTACTAGCGGGGGAGACCCAGTACTTC. This translates into CASLLAGETQYF.

This clonotype was recorded many times. This chain uses TRBV4-2 with TRBJ2-7; possibly TRBD1 or TRBD2 for D (5 bases each). The CDR3 is 15 amino acids. V was shortened by 4 bases and J by 7 bases, with 20 bases between the two germline ends. Germline CDR1 and CDR2: LGHNA and YNFKEQ. CDR3 nucleotide sequence: TGTGCCAGCAGCCGAGAAGGGGTCCGGGGTGGAGAGCAGTACTTC. Protein product: CASSREGVRGGEQYF.

This clonotype was counted many times. The CDR3: CASSLEGTGELFF. The CDR3 coding sequence is TGTGCCAGCAGCTTAGAGGGTACCGGGGAGCTGTTTTTT. The rearrangement joins TRBV11-2 to TRBJ2-2; D is uncertain. The CDR3 is made up of 13 amino acids. V lost 0 bases, J lost 5 bases, and 4 bases lay in between. CDR1 is SGHAT and CDR2 is FQNNGV in the germline V gene.

In its sample, this clonotype was seen many times. The J gene is TRBJ2-7, the V gene TRBV6-2 or TRBV6-3; D may be TRBD2 (5 bases). Germline V lookup: CDR1 MNHEY, CDR2 SVGEGT. Trimming took 5 bases from V and 4 from J, leaving 18 bases between them. This CDR3 is built from 15 residues. In nucleotides, the CDR3 is TGTGCCAGCAGTAAAGGGAGCGTGACCGGGTACGAGCAGTACTTC. This codes for CASSKGSVTGYEQYF.

This clonotype was observed at least ten times. The chain recombines TRBV12-3 or TRBV12-4 with TRBJ1-5; 9 bases are a match to TRBD1. V shed 4 bases, J shed 6 bases, and the junction held 4 bases outside the gene matches. This CDR3 comprises 14 residues. CDR3 sequence (DNA): TGTGCCAGCAGTTCGACAGGGGGTGGTCAGCCCCAGCATTTT. Translated, it gives CASSSTGGGQPQHF.